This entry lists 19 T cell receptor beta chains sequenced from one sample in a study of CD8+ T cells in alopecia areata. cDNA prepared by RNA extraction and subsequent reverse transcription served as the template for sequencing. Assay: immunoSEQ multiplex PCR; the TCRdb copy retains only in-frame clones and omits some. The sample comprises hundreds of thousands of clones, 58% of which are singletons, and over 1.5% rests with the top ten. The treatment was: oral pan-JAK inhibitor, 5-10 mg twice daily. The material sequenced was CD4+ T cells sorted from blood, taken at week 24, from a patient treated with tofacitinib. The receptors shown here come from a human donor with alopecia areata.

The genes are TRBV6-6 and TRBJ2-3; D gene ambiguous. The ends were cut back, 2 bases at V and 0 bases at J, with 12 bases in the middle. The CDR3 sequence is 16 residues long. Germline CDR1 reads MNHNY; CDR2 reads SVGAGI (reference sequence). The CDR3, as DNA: TGTGCCAGCAGTTACGGTCTGGTGAGGAGCACAGATACGCAGTATTTT. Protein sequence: CASSYGLVRSTDTQYF.

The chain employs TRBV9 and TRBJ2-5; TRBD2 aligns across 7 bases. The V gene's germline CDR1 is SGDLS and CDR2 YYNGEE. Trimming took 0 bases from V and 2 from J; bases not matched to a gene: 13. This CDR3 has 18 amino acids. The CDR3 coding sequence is TGTGCCAGCAGCGTAGCTGGGGCTAGCGGCAACACACAAGAGACCCAGTACTTC. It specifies CASSVAGASGNTQETQYF. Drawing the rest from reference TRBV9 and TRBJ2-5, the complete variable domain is DSGVTQTPKHLITATGQRVTLRCSPRSGDLSVYWYQQSLDQGLQFLIQYYNGEERAKGNILERFSAQQFPDLHSELNLSSLELGDSALYFCASSVAGASGNTQETQYFGPGTRLLVL.

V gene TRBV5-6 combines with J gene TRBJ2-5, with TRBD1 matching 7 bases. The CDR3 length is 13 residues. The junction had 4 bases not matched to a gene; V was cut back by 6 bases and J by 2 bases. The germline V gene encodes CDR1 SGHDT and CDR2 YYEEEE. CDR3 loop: CASTKTGQETQYF. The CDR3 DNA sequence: TGTGCCAGCACCAAGACAGGGCAAGAGACCCAGTACTTC.

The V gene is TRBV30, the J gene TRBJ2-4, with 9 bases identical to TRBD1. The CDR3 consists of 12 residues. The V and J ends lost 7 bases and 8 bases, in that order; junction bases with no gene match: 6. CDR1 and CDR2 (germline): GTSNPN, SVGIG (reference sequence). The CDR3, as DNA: TGTGCCTACGGGACAGGGCTGGACATTCAGTACTTC. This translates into CAYGTGLDIQYF.

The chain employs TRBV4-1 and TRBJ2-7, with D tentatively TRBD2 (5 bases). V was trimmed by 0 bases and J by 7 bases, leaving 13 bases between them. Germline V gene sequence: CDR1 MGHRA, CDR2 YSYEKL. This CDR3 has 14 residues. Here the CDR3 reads CASSQDVPTGEQYF. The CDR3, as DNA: TGCGCCAGCAGCCAAGATGTTCCGACGGGGGAGCAGTACTTC.

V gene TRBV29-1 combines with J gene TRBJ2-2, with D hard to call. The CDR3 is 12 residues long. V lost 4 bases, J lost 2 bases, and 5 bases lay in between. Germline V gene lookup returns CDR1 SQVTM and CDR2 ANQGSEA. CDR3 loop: CSVVRNTGELFF. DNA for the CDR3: TGCAGCGTTGTTAGAAACACCGGGGAGCTGTTTTTT.

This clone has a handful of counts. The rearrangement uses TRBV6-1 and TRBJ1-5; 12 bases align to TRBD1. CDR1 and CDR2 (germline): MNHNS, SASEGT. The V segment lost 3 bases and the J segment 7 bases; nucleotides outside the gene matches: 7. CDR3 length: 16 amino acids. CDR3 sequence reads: CASSEVGQGAGQPQHF. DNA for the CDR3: TGTGCCAGCAGTGAGGTGGGACAGGGGGCAGGGCAGCCCCAGCATTTT.

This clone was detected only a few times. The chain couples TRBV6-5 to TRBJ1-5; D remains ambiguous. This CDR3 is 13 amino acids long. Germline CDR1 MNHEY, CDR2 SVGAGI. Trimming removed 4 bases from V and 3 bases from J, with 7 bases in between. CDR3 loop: CASSSRDNQPQHF. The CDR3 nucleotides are TGTGCCAGCAGTTCCCGGGACAATCAGCCCCAGCATTTT.

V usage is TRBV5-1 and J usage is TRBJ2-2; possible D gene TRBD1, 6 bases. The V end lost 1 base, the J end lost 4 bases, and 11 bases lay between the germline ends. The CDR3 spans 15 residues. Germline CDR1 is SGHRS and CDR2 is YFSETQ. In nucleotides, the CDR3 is TGCGCCAGCAGCTTGACAGGGCAGGGCACCGGGGAGCTGTTTTTT. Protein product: CASSLTGQGTGELFF.

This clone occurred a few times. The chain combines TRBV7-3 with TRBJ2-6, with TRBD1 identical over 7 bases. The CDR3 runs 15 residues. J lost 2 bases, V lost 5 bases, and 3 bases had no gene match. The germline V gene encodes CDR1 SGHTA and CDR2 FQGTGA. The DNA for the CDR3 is TGTGCCAGCAGCGCAGACAGGGCTGGGGCCAACGTCCTGACTTTC. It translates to CASSADRAGANVLTF.

CDR3 region: CASSPGLSDTQYF. CDR3 in DNA: TGTGCCAGCAGTCCGGGACTTTCAGATACGCAGTATTTT. V gene TRBV2 combines with J gene TRBJ2-3, with D possibly being TRBD2 (6 bases). The germline V gene has CDR1 SNHLY and CDR2 FYNNEI. V lost 5 bases and J 4 bases, leaving 10 bases between the germline ends. This CDR3 has 13 amino acids.

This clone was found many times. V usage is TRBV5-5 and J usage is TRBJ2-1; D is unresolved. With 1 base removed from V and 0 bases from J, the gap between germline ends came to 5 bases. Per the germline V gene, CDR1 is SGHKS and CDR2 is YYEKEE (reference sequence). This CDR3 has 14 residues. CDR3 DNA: TGTGCCAGCAGCTTGCTGAGCTCCTACAATGAGCAGTTCTTC. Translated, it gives CASSLLSSYNEQFF.

The CDR3 spells CAIPGTGGSQPQHF. The CDR3 DNA reads as TGTGCCATACCCGGGACAGGGGGTTCTCAGCCCCAGCATTTT. V usage is TRBV28 and J usage is TRBJ1-5; 11 bases align to TRBD1. From germline, CDR1 is MDHEN and CDR2 SYDVKM. The CDR3 length is 14 residues. V shed 10 bases and J 6 bases; nucleotides not matched to a gene: 8.

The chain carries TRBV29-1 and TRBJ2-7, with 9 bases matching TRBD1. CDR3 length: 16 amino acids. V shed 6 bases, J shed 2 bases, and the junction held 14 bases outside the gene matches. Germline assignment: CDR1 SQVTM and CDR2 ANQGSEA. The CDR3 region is CSVHRGQGRGTYEQYF. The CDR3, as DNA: TGCAGCGTCCATCGTGGACAGGGGAGAGGAACCTACGAGCAGTACTTC.

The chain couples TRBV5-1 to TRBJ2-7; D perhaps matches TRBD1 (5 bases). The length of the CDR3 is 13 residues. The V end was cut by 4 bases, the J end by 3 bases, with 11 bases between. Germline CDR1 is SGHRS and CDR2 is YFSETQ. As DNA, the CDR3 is TGCGCCAGCAGCATCAGGGTAAGCTACGAGCAGTACTTC. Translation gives CASSIRVSYEQYF.

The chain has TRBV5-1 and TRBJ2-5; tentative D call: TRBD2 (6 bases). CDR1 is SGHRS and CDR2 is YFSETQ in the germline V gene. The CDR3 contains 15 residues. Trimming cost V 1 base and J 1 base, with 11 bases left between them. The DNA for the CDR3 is TGCGCCAGCAGCTTGTGGGGGGAGGTCCAAGAGACCCAGTACTTC. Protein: CASSLWGEVQETQYF.

The CDR3, as DNA: TGTGCCTGGAGTGGAGAGGTTAGCACGCAGTATTTT. Residues: CAWSGEVSTQYF. The chain joins TRBV30 to TRBJ2-3; D call uncertain. Trimming took off 1 base at V and 9 bases at J, with 11 bases between the two ends. Germline V gene lookup returns CDR1 GTSNPN and CDR2 SVGIG (reference sequence). The CDR3 runs to 12 residues.

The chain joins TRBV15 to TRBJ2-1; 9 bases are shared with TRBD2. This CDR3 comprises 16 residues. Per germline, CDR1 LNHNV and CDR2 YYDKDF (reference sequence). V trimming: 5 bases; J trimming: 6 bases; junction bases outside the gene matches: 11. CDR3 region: CATSAWTSASGNEQFF. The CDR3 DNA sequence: TGTGCCACCAGCGCTTGGACTAGCGCCTCCGGCAATGAGCAGTTCTTC.

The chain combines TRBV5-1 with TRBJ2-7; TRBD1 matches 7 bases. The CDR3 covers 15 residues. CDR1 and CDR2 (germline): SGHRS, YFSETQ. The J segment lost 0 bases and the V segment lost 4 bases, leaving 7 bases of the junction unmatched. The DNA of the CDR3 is TGCGCCAGCAGCAATACCGGGACAGACTCCTACGAGCAGTACTTC. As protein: CASSNTGTDSYEQYF.